This T cell receptor (beta chain) was sequenced for a study of blood T cell repertoires in COVID-19. On the study more broadly: The samples span acute and convalescent COVID-19 from the United States, Italy and Spain. Nucleic acid was either cDNA or gDNA, and it came from T cells, B-cell-depleted T cells, or PBMCs.

The CDR3 is 14 amino acids. The junction had 5 bases not matched to a gene; V was cut back by 4 bases and J by 8 bases. Germline-derived CDR1 and CDR2 are LGHDT and YNNKEL (reference sequence). The assay was immunoSEQ multiplex PCR, and TCRdb's table has in-frame clones only and misses some. The repertoire includes under 300,000 clones, around 83% of them detected once, and roughly 5.8% sits in the top ten. The sequencing input was peripheral blood. The rearrangement joins TRBV3-1 (or the pseudogene TRBV3-2) to TRBJ1-2; 12 nucleotides align to TRBD1. This TCR derives from an older man with acute or convalescent COVID-19. The CDR3 region has the DNA TGTGCCAGCAGCCCCCGGGACAGGGGGCGAGGCTACACCTTC. It is translated as CASSPRDRGRGYTF.